The sequence of this T cell receptor (beta chain) was determined in a study of blood T cell repertoires in COVID-19. There are 14 residues in the CDR3. Germline V gene sequence: CDR1 MNHEY, CDR2 SMNVEV (reference sequence). The V segment lost 5 bases and the J segment 3 bases; nucleotides outside the gene matches: 2. Clones were sequenced by immunoSEQ multiplex PCR, and TCRdb holds only the in-frame ones, with some missing. The table lists over 300,000 clones, 85% of them singletons. The TCR sequence derives from a human donor in a cohort sampled during active COVID-19. The V and J genes are TRBV27 and TRBJ2-2, with TRBD1 identical over 8 bases. Sequenced material: peripheral blood. As DNA, the CDR3 is TGTGCCAGCAGTCTGACAGGGGACACCGGGGAGCTGTTTTTT. Translating gives CASSLTGDTGELFF.